The 10 T cell receptor beta chains below come from one sample, sequenced in a study of T cell responses to AZD1222 COVID-19 vaccine. Profiled with immunoSEQ multiplex PCR; TCRdb holds only in-frame clones, not every one. The sample includes some 140,000 clones, about 87% of them seen just once. Sequenced material: peripheral blood, taken on day 0 of AZD1222 vaccination. Every receptor here comes from an adult in good health.

The chain recombines TRBV30 with TRBJ2-5; 7 bases agree with TRBD2. The germline CDR1 and CDR2 sequences are GTSNPN and SVGIG (reference sequence). V trimming: 3 bases; J trimming: 6 bases; junction bases outside the gene matches: 7. This CDR3 comprises 13 residues. CDR3 residues: CAWRDQGGKTQYF. CDR3 in DNA: TGTGCCTGGAGGGACCAGGGAGGGAAGACCCAGTACTTC.

This rearrangement joins TRBV4-1 to TRBJ2-5; 10 bases agree with TRBD2. CDR1 MGHRA and CDR2 YSYEKL come from the germline V gene. CDR3 size: 16 residues. The V and J ends lost 1 base and 3 bases, in that order; junction bases with no gene match: 5. The CDR3 bases are TGCGCCAGCAGCCAAGTCCCGGGACTAGCGAAAGAGACCCAGTACTTC. This codes for CASSQVPGLAKETQYF.

The chain employs TRBV6-5 and TRBJ1-6, with D unresolved. Germline V gene data show CDR1 as MNHEY and CDR2 as SVGAGI. V gave up 6 bases and J gave up 7 bases, with 10 bases separating them. This CDR3 is built from 13 residues. Written as DNA, the CDR3 is TGTGCCAGCAGAGGAAATTGGAATTCACCCCTCCACTTT. Translation gives CASRGNWNSPLHF.

The V and J genes are TRBV28 and TRBJ1-1; D gene uncertain. Germline CDR1 reads MDHEN; CDR2 reads SYDVKM. The CDR3 runs 15 residues. Trimming left V 5 bases short and J 1 base short, with 14 bases between. The CDR3 DNA reads TGTGCCAGCAGTAATCCCCAGGCCCGGAACACTGAAGCTTTCTTT. This encodes CASSNPQARNTEAFF. Looking up the rest from reference TRBV28 and TRBJ1-1 gives the full variable domain: DVKVTQSSRYLVKRTGEKVFLECVQDMDHENMFWYRQDPGLGLRLIYFSYDVKMKEKGDIPEGYSVSREKKERFSLILESASTNQTSMYLCASSNPQARNTEAFFGQGTRLTVV.

V usage is TRBV27 and J usage is TRBJ1-6, with D hard to call. Germline loops: CDR1 MNHEY, CDR2 SMNVEV (reference sequence). This CDR3 region has 14 residues. V was pared by 3 bases and J by 9 bases, with 12 bases between. CDR3 region: CASSFAATGSPLHF. DNA of the CDR3: TGTGCCAGCAGTTTCGCGGCGACGGGTTCACCCCTCCACTTT.

The chain employs TRBV2 and TRBJ2-3; 10 nucleotides align to TRBD2. Germline V gene data show CDR1 as SNHLY and CDR2 as FYNNEI. This CDR3 has 17 residues. Losses at the gene ends were 5 bases for V and 0 bases for J; bases not matched to a gene: 8. The CDR3 sequence: CASSNLGLAASTDTQYF. The CDR3 bases are TGTGCCAGCAGTAACCTAGGACTAGCGGCTAGCACAGATACGCAGTATTTT.

The chain recombines TRBV6-5 with TRBJ1-5; D unresolved. The CDR3 extends over 13 amino acids. Germline assignment: CDR1 MNHEY and CDR2 SVGAGI. V was trimmed by 6 bases and J by 0 bases, leaving 6 bases between them. CDR3 loop: CASRRDSNQPQHF. For the CDR3, the DNA is TGTGCCAGCAGGCGAGATAGCAATCAGCCCCAGCATTTT.

The V and J genes are TRBV6-5 and TRBJ1-3, with 8 bases identical to TRBD1. CDR3 length: 13 residues. The ends lost 8 bases at V and 3 bases at J; junction bases unmatched: 3. Germline V gives CDR1 MNHEY, CDR2 SVGAGI. The CDR3 bases are TGTGCCAGCGTGGGACAGGATGGAAACACCATATATTTT. It encodes CASVGQDGNTIYF.

The chain carries TRBV10-3 and TRBJ1-4, with D possibly matching TRBD1 (5 bases). Deletions cut 6 bases from V and 5 bases from J, with 16 bases between. CDR1 is ENHRY, CDR2 SYGVKD, per germline. The length of the CDR3 is 15 residues. CDR3 nucleotide sequence: TGTGCCATCAGCGACCCGGGACGGGTCAATGAAAAACTGTTTTTT. Its translation is CAISDPGRVNEKLFF.

The chain combines TRBV9 with TRBJ2-5; perhaps TRBD1 as D (6 bases). CDR1 and CDR2 from the germline V gene are SGDLS and YYNGEE. V was clipped by 0 bases and J by 3 bases, with 9 bases between them. The CDR3 sequence is 14 residues long. This CDR3 is CASSVGGQKETQYF. The CDR3 coding sequence is TGTGCCAGCAGCGTAGGGGGACAAAAAGAGACCCAGTACTTC.